These 17 T cell receptor beta chains were sequenced from one sample in a study of CD8 T cells in ankylosing spondylitis. TCRdb passed the 5' RACE reads through MiXCR, listing each CDR3 protein once. In the table there are fewer than 400,000 distinct CDR3 sequences, 20% to 25% of which are singletons. Their antigen targets remain unknown. Overall study findings and caveats: Blood from ankylosing spondylitis patients appeared to carry a characteristic roughly 8-variant TCR beta motif.

Sequences were obtained from blood, either unsorted or a sorted T cell fraction (not recorded which). These receptors all come from a male donor with ankylosing spondylitis.

The rearrangement uses TRBV6-1 and TRBJ2-2; 9 bases agree with TRBD1. The CDR3 covers 15 residues. The ends lost 9 bases at V and 5 bases at J; junction bases unmatched: 10. The germline CDR1 and CDR2 sequences are MNHNS and SASEGT. CDR3 region: CASTLQGASTGELFF. As DNA, the CDR3 is TGTGCCAGTACCCTACAGGGGGCATCAACCGGGGAGCTGTTTTTT.

In this sample, this clonotype turned up once. The rearrangement uses TRBV15 and TRBJ2-1; 8 bases fit TRBD2. V lost 3 bases to trimming and J lost 7 bases; unmatched junction nucleotides: 8. Germline assignment: CDR1 LNHNV and CDR2 YYDKDF (reference sequence). CDR3 size: 15 residues. The CDR3 DNA sequence: TGTGCCACCAGCAGTGAAAGGACTAGCACAAATGAGCAGTTCTTC. It translates to CATSSERTSTNEQFF. The full variable domain, rest sourced from reference TRBV15 and TRBJ2-1, is DAMVIQNPRYQVTQFGKPVTLSCSQTLNHNVMYWYQQKSSQAPKLLFHYYDKDFNNEADTPDNFQSRRPNTSFCFLDIRSPGLGDTAMYLCATSSERTSTNEQFFGPGTRLTVL.

V is TRBV18 and J is TRBJ1-1; D is ambiguous. V dropped 3 bases and J dropped 1 base, with 12 bases sitting between them. CDR1 is KGHSH and CDR2 is LQKENI in the germline V gene. This CDR3 region has 15 residues. CDR3 residues: CASSPLEGGNTEAFF. The CDR3 DNA sequence: TGTGCCAGCTCACCTTTGGAGGGAGGGAACACTGAAGCTTTCTTT.

At least ten counts were recorded for this clonotype. The V gene is TRBV5-1, the J gene TRBJ2-2; 9 bases align to TRBD1. The CDR3 runs 14 residues. The V segment lost 7 bases and the J segment 7 bases; nucleotides outside the gene matches: 8. Germline loops: CDR1 SGHRS, CDR2 YFSETQ. The CDR3 loop reads CASLLGQGVGELFF. CDR3 DNA sequence: TGCGCCAGCCTCCTGGGACAGGGAGTCGGGGAGCTGTTTTTT. Together with reference TRBV5-1 and TRBJ2-2, the CDR3 gives the full variable domain: KAGVTQTPRYLIKTRGQQVTLSCSPISGHRSVSWYQQTPGQGLQFLFEYFSETQRNKGNFPGRFSGRQFSNSRSEMNVSTLELGDSALYLCASLLGQGVGELFFGEGSRLTVL.

The genes are TRBV20-1 and TRBJ1-5; D unresolved. This CDR3 is built from 12 residues. V gave up 6 bases and J gave up 3 bases, with 9 bases separating them. In germline, CDR1 is DFQATT, CDR2 SNEGSKA (reference sequence). Here the CDR3 DNA reads TGCAGTGCCTCGACCCTCAATCAGCCCCAGCATTTT. This sequence encodes CSASTLNQPQHF.

The chain combines TRBV4-1 with TRBJ1-4, with a weak D call TRBD1 (6 bases). CDR1 is MGHRA, CDR2 YSYEKL, per germline. The CDR3 consists of 15 residues. V was cut by 1 base and J by 8 bases, with 14 bases left in between. Here the CDR3 reads CASSQGRGWAEKLFF. CDR3 DNA: TGCGCCAGCAGCCAAGGGAGGGGGTGGGCCGAAAAACTGTTTTTT.

This clonotype was picked up a small number of times. The chain uses TRBV5-1 and TRBJ2-3; 8 nucleotides agree with TRBD1. V lost 7 bases and J lost 0; bases outside the gene matches: 10. This CDR3 comprises 16 residues. Germline values: CDR1 SGHRS, CDR2 YFSETQ. The CDR3 reads CASGRTGRPSTDTQYF. CDR3 bases: TGCGCCAGCGGCCGGACAGGGCGCCCAAGCACAGATACGCAGTATTTT.

This rearrangement joins TRBV5-1 to TRBJ1-5, with 10 nucleotides matching TRBD1. The germline V gene has CDR1 SGHRS and CDR2 YFSETQ. V trimming: 5 bases; J trimming: 4 bases; junction bases outside the gene matches: 3. CDR3 length equals 14 residues. CDR3 amino acids: CASRLGQGNQPQHF. The CDR3, as DNA: TGCGCCAGCAGGCTGGGACAGGGGAATCAGCCCCAGCATTTT.

The chain joins TRBV7-3 to TRBJ2-2; 8 bases line up with TRBD2. Trimming at V came to 6 bases and at J to 7 bases, leaving 10 bases not matched to a gene. Germline-derived CDR1 and CDR2 are SGHTA and FQGTGA. The CDR3 is made up of 15 amino acids. CDR3 sequence (DNA): TGTGCCAGCAGTTCCTTCGGGAGGGGCTTCGGGGAGCTGTTTTTT. Its protein product is CASSSFGRGFGELFF.

The rearrangement joins TRBV28 to TRBJ2-7, with 7 positions matching TRBD1. The V gene end was trimmed by 6 bases and the J gene end by 2 bases; junction bases not matched to a gene: 10. There are 15 residues in the CDR3. Germline-derived CDR1 and CDR2 are MDHEN and SYDVKM. The CDR3 spells CASRRDPGQPYEQYF. The CDR3, as DNA: TGTGCCAGCAGAAGGGATCCGGGACAGCCCTACGAGCAGTACTTC.

The chain uses TRBV4-1 and TRBJ1-1, with unresolved D. Trimming took 2 bases from V and 0 from J, leaving 10 bases between them. Looked up from germline, CDR1 is MGHRA and CDR2 is YSYEKL. CDR3 length: 15 amino acids. CDR3 DNA: TGCGCCAGCAGCCAAAGGATAGATCTGAACACTGAAGCTTTCTTT. It specifies CASSQRIDLNTEAFF.

V usage is TRBV7-9 and J usage is TRBJ2-1; D is unresolved. V was pared by 2 bases and J by 1 base, with 6 bases between. In germline, CDR1 is SEHNR, CDR2 FQNEAQ (reference sequence). The CDR3 is made up of 14 amino acids. CDR3 in amino acids: CASSLTQSYNEQFF. CDR3 in DNA: TGTGCCAGCAGCTTAACACAATCCTACAATGAGCAGTTCTTC.

This chain links TRBV20-1 with TRBJ1-4, with TRBD1 as a possible D gene (6 bases). The CDR3 has 15 residues. Per the germline V gene, CDR1 is DFQATT and CDR2 is SNEGSKA (reference sequence). V was pared by 0 bases and J by 8 bases, with 16 bases between. CDR3 in amino acids: CSAREAPGADEKLFF. As DNA, the CDR3 is TGCAGTGCTAGAGAGGCCCCAGGGGCGGACGAAAAACTGTTTTTT.

J is TRBJ2-7 and V is TRBV7-9, with TRBD2 matching over 9 bases. Per germline, CDR1 SEHNR and CDR2 FQNEAQ (reference sequence). The junction had 7 bases not matched to a gene; V was cut back by 5 bases and J by 2 bases. The CDR3 sequence is 15 residues long. The CDR3 nucleotides are TGTGCCAGCAGCGGCGCTAGCGGGGTCACCTACGAGCAGTACTTC. This sequence encodes CASSGASGVTYEQYF.

V and J are TRBV4-1 and TRBJ1-2, with D possibly matching TRBD1 (5 bases). Germline CDR1 MGHRA, CDR2 YSYEKL. Trimming removed 0 bases from V and 8 bases from J, with 13 bases in between. The CDR3 has 14 amino acids. CDR3 in DNA: TGCGCCAGCAGCCAAGATCGAGGGGAGGGCGGCTACACCTTC. This gives the protein CASSQDRGEGGYTF.

This clonotype was detected only a few times. The J gene is TRBJ2-4, the V gene TRBV11-3; 7 positions agree with TRBD1. The CDR3 length is 16 residues. Trimming removed 5 bases from V and 3 bases from J; junction bases left unmatched: 10. The germline gives CDR1 SGHNT, CDR2 YENEEA. The CDR3, as DNA: TGTGCCAGCAGCATGTACAGGGGAGAGGGCAAAAACATTCAGTACTTC. Translation: CASSMYRGEGKNIQYF. Variable domain in full (rest from reference TRBV11-3 and TRBJ2-4): EAGVVQSPRYKIIEKKQPVAFWCNPISGHNTLYWYLQNLGQGPELLIRYENEEAVDDSQLPKDRFSAERLKGVDSTLKIQPAELGDSAVYLCASSMYRGEGKNIQYFGAGTRLSVL.

The chain couples TRBV15 to TRBJ2-5, with D tentatively TRBD2 (5 bases). CDR1 is LNHNV, CDR2 YYDKDF, per germline (reference sequence). V lost 0 bases, J lost 7 bases, and 12 bases lay in between. The CDR3 has 14 residues. The CDR3 sequence: CATSRDPLAGTQYF. CDR3 sequence (DNA): TGTGCCACCAGCAGAGATCCCCTAGCTGGGACCCAGTACTTC.